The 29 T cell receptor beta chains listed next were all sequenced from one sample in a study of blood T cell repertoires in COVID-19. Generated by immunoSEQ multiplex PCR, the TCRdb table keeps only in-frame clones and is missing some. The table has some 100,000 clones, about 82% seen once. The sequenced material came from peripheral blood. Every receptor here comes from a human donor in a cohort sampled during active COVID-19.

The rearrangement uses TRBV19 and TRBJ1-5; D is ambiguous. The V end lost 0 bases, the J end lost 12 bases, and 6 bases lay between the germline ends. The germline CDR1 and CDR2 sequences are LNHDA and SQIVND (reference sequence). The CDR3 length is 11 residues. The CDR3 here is CASSIDRSQHF. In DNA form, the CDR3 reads TGTGCCAGTAGTATAGATCGGAGCCAGCATTTT.

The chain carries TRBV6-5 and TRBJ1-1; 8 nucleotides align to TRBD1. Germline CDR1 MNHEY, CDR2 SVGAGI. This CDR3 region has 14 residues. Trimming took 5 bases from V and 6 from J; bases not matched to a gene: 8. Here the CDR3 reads CASSKPGGGPEAFF. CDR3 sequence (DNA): TGTGCCAGCAGTAAGCCAGGGGGCGGCCCTGAAGCTTTCTTT.

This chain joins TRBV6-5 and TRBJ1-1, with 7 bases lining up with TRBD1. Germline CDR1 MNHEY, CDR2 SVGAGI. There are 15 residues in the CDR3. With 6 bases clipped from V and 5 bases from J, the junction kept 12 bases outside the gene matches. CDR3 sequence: CASRISTGVGTEAFF. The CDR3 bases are TGTGCCAGCAGAATCTCAACAGGGGTTGGGACTGAAGCTTTCTTT.

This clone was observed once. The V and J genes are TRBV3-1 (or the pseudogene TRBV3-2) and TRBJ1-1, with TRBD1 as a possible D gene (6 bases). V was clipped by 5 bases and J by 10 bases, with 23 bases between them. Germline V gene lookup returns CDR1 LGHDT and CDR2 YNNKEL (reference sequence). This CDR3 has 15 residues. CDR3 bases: TGTGCCAGCAGCGCGAGTCTAACAGGGTGGATGGGAGCTTTCTTT. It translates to CASSASLTGWMGAFF.

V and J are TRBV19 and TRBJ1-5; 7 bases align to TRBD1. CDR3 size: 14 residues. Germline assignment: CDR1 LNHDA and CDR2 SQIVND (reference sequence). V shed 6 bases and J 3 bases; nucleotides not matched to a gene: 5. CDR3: CASRTTGTNQPQHF. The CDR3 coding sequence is TGTGCCAGTAGAACGACAGGGACCAATCAGCCCCAGCATTTT.

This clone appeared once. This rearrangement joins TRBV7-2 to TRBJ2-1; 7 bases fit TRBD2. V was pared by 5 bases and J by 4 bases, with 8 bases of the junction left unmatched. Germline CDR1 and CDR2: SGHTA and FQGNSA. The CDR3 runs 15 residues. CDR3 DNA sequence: TGTGCCAGCAGCCCCGCTAGCGGACCTTACAATGAGCAGTTCTTC. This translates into CASSPASGPYNEQFF.

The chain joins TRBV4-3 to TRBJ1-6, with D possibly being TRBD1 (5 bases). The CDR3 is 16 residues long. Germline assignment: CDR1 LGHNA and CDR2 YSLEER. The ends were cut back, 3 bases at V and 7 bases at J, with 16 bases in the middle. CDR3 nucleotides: TGCGCCAGCAGCCAGGAGGGACCACCAAAAAATTCACCCCTCCACTTT. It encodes CASSQEGPPKNSPLHF.

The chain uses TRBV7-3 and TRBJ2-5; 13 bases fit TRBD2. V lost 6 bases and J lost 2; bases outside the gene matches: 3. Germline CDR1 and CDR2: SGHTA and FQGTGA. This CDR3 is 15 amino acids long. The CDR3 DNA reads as TGTGCCAGCAGTCGGGGACTAGCGGGACAAGAGACCCAGTACTTC. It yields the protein CASSRGLAGQETQYF. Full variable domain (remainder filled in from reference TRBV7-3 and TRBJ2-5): GAGVSQTPSNKVTEKGKYVELRCDPISGHTALYWYRQSLGQGPEFLIYFQGTGAADDSGLPNDRFFAVRPEGSVSTLKIQRTERGDSAVYLCASSRGLAGQETQYFGPGTRLLVL.

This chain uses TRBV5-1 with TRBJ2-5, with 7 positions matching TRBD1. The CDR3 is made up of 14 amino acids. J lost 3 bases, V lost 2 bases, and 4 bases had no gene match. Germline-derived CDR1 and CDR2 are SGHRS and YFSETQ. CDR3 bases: TGCGCCAGCAGCTTTGCCGGGACAGAAGAGACCCAGTACTTC. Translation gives CASSFAGTEETQYF.

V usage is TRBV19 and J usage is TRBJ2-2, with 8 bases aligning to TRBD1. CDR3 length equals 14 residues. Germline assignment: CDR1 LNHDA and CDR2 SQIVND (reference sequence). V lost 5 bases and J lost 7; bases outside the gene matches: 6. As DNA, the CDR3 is TGTGCCAGTAGTCCCGGACAGGGAGTCGGGGAGCTGTTTTTT. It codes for CASSPGQGVGELFF.

CDR3 region: CASTKSSETYEQYF. As DNA, the CDR3 is TGTGCCAGCACAAAGTCTAGCGAAACCTACGAGCAGTACTTC. V and J are TRBV6-5 and TRBJ2-7, with D tentatively TRBD2 (6 bases). Trimming removed 7 bases from V and 2 bases from J, with 15 bases in between. The CDR3 spans 14 residues. CDR1 MNHEY and CDR2 SVGAGI come from the germline V gene.

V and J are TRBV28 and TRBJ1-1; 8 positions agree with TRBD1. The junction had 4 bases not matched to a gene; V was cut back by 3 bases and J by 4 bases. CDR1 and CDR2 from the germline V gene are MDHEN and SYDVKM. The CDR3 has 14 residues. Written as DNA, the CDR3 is TGTGCCAGCAGTTTCCAAGACAGGGGCACTGAAGCTTTCTTT. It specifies CASSFQDRGTEAFF. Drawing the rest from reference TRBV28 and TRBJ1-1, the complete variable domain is DVKVTQSSRYLVKRTGEKVFLECVQDMDHENMFWYRQDPGLGLRLIYFSYDVKMKEKGDIPEGYSVSREKKERFSLILESASTNQTSMYLCASSFQDRGTEAFFGQGTRLTVV.

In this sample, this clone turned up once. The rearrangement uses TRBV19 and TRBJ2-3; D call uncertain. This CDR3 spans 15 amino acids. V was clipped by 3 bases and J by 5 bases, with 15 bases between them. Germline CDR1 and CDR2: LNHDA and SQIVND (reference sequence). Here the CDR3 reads CASSMQSDTVDTQYF. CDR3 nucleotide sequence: TGTGCCAGTAGTATGCAATCAGATACAGTAGATACGCAGTATTTT.

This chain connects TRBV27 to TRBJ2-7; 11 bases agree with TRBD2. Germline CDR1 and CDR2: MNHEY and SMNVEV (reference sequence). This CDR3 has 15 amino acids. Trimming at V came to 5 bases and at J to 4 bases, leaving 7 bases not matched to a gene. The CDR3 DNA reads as TGTGCCAGCAGTCAGGTAGCGGGAGGGCCGTACGAGCAGTACTTC. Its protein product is CASSQVAGGPYEQYF.

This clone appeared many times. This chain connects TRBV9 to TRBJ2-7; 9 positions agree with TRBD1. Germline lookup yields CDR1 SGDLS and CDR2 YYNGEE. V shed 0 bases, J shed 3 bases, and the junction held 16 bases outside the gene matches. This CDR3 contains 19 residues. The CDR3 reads CASSVGDRALPLSDYEQYF. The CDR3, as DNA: TGTGCCAGCAGCGTAGGGGACAGGGCCCTACCACTATCCGACTACGAGCAGTACTTC.

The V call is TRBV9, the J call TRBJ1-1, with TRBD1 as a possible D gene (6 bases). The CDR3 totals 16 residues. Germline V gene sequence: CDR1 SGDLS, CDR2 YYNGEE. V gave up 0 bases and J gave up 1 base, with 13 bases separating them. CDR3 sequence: CASSVGRQASNTEAFF. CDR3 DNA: TGTGCCAGCAGCGTAGGGAGACAGGCTTCGAACACTGAAGCTTTCTTT. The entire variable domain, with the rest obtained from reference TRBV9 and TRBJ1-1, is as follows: DSGVTQTPKHLITATGQRVTLRCSPRSGDLSVYWYQQSLDQGLQFLIQYYNGEERAKGNILERFSAQQFPDLHSELNLSSLELGDSALYFCASSVGRQASNTEAFFGQGTRLTVV.

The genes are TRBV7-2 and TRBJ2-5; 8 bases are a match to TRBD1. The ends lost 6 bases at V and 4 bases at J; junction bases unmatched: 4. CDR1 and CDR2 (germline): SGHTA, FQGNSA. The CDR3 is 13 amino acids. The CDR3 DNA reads TGTGCCAGCAGTGGACAGGGTAGAGAGACCCAGTACTTC. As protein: CASSGQGRETQYF.

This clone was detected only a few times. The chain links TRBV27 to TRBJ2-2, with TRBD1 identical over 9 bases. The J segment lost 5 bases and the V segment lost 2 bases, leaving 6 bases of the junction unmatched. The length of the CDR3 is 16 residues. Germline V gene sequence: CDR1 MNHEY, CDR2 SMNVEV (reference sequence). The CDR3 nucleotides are TGTGCCAGCAGTTTAGTGACAGGACAGGGGACCGGGGAGCTGTTTTTT. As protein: CASSLVTGQGTGELFF.

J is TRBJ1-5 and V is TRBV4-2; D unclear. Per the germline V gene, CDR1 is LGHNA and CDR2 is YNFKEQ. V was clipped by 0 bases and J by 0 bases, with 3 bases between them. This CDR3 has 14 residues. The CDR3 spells CASSQEYSNQPQHF. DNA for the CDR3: TGTGCCAGCAGCCAAGAGTATAGCAATCAGCCCCAGCATTTT.

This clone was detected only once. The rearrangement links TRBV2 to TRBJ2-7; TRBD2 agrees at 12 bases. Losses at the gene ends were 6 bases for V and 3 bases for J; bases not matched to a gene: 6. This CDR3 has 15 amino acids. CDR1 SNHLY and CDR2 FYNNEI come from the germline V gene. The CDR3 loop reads CASRMGLAGGYEQYF. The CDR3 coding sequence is TGTGCCAGCAGGATGGGACTAGCGGGTGGCTACGAGCAGTACTTC.

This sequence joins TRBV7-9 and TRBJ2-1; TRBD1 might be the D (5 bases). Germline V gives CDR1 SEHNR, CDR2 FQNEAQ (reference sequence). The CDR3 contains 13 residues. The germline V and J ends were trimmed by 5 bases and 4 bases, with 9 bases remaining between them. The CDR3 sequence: CASSPQEYNEQFF. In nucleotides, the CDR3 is TGTGCCAGCAGCCCACAGGAATACAATGAGCAGTTCTTC.

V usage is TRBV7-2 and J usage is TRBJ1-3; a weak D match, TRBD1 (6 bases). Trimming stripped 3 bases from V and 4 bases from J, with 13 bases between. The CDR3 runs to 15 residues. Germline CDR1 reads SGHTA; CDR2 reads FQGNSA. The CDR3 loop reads CASSFRRGDGNTIYF. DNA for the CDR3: TGTGCCAGCAGCTTCCGCAGGGGCGACGGAAACACCATATATTTT.

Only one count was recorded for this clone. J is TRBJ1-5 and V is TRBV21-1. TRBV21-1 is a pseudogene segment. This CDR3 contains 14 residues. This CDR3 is CASRTFAGSQPQHF. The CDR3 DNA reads TGTGCCAGCAGAACTTTTGCTGGGAGTCAGCCCCAGCATTTT.

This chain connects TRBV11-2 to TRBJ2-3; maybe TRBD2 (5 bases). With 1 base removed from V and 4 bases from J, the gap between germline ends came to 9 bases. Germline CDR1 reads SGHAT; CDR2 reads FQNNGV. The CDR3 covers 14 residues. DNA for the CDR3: TGTGCCAGCAGCTTAGGGCTAGCTGCAGATACGCAGTATTTT. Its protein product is CASSLGLAADTQYF.

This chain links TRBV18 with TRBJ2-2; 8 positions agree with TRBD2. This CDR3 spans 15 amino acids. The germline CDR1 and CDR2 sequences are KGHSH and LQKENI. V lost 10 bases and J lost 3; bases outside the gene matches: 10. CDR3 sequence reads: CATASGGLYTGELFF. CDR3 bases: TGTGCCACCGCCAGCGGGGGCCTATACACCGGGGAGCTGTTTTTT. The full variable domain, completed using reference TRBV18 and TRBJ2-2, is NAGVMQNPRHLVRRRGQEARLRCSPMKGHSHVYWYRQLPEEGLKFMVYLQKENIIDESGMPKERFSAEFPKEGPSILRIQQVVRGDSAAYFCATASGGLYTGELFFGEGSRLTVL.

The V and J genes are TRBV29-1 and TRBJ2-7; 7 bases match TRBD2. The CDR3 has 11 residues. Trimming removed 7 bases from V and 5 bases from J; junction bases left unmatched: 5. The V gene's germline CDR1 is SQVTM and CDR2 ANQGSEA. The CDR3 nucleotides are TGCAGCGGACAGCGGGGAGACGAGCAGTACTTC. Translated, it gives CSGQRGDEQYF.

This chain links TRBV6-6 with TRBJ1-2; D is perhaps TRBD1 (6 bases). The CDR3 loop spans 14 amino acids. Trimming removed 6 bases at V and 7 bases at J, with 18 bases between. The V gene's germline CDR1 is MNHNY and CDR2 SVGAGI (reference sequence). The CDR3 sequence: CASSRRSQGIGYTF. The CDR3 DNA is TGTGCCAGCAGCCGTCGAAGTCAGGGGATTGGCTACACCTTC.

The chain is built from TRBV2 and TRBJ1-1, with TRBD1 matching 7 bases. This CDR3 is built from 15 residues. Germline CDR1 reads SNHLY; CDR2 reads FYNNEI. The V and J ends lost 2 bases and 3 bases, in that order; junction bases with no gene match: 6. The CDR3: CASSERTGGHTEAFF. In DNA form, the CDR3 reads TGTGCCAGCAGTGAAAGGACAGGAGGGCACACTGAAGCTTTCTTT.

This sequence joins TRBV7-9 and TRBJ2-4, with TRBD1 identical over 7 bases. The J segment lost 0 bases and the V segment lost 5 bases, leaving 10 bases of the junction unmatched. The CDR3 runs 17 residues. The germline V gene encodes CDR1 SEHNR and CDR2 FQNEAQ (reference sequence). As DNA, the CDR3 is TGTGCCAGCAGCCGAACGGACAGGAGACTAGCCAAAAACATTCAGTACTTC. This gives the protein CASSRTDRRLAKNIQYF.